Listed below are T cell receptor beta chains from one sample, sequenced in a study of blood T cells in healthy people across ages. In TCRdb, the 5' RACE reads were re-called with MiXCR into one record per CDR3 protein. The sample lists some 1.5 million distinct CDR3 sequences, roughly 43% occurring once. The sequenced material came from blood. These receptors came from a woman under 30 in good health. Each CDR3 is given with its conserved first and last residue. Fields, in order: V gene, D gene, J gene, clone size, CDR3 protein, CDR3 DNA. A D gene is named only where the DNA matches it firmly. Size tells how often a clone was seen (once, few, many) or the class of an expanded clone, and some rows leave it out.

v_gene: TRBV6-1
d_gene: TRBD1
j_gene: TRBJ2-7
abundance: few
CDR3aa: CAVRTGSSYEQYF
CDR3nt: TGTGCCGTTCGGACAGGGTCGTCCTACGAGCAGTACTTC

v_gene: TRBV6-5
d_gene: TRBD1
j_gene: TRBJ2-7
abundance: -
CDR3aa: CASSHRGLNEQYF
CDR3nt: TGTGCCAGCAGCCACAGGGGGCTTAATGAGCAGTACTTC

v_gene: TRBV3-1
d_gene: TRBD2
j_gene: TRBJ2-7
abundance: many
CDR3aa: CASSQVGGSYEQYF
CDR3nt: TGTGCCAGCAGCCAAGTGGGGGGGAGCTACGAGCAGTACTTC

v_gene: TRBV20-1
d_gene: TRBD2
j_gene: TRBJ2-4
abundance: few
CDR3aa: CSASPTSGGDIQYF
CDR3nt: TGCAGTGCTTCTCCTACTAGCGGGGGAGACATTCAGTACTTC

v_gene: TRBV21-1
d_gene: -
j_gene: TRBJ2-5
abundance: -
CDR3aa: CASSKSRSRTGSSVNQETQYF
CDR3nt: TGTGCCAGCAGCAAAAGTAGGTCGAGGACAGGGAGTTCTGTAAACCAAGAGACCCAGTACTTC

v_gene: TRBV6-6
d_gene: -
j_gene: TRBJ2-7
abundance: -
CDR3aa: CASSYGTAYYEQYF
CDR3nt: TGTGCCAGCAGTTACGGGACGGCTTACTACGAGCAGTACTTC

v_gene: TRBV20-1
d_gene: -
j_gene: TRBJ2-7
abundance: once
CDR3aa: CSAPDPRAGTYNEQYF
CDR3nt: TGCAGTGCTCCTGATCCCCGGGCGGGCACCTACAATGAGCAGTACTTC

v_gene: TRBV7-9
d_gene: -
j_gene: TRBJ1-4
abundance: -
CDR3aa: CASSLGMKDEKLFF
CDR3nt: TGTGCCAGCAGCCTGGGGATGAAGGATGAAAAACTGTTTTTT

v_gene: TRBV7-9
d_gene: TRBD2
j_gene: TRBJ2-5
abundance: once
CDR3aa: CASSKSGGRYNEQYF
CDR3nt: TGTGCCAGCAGCAAATCGGGAGGTCGGTACAATGAGCAGTACTTC

v_gene: TRBV27
d_gene: TRBD1
j_gene: TRBJ2-7
abundance: -
CDR3aa: CAADSAGTGNVYEQYF
CDR3nt: TGTGCCGCAGATTCAGCCGGGACAGGGAACGTCTACGAGCAGTACTTC

v_gene: TRBV7-9
d_gene: -
j_gene: TRBJ1-2
abundance: -
CDR3aa: CASSLEGGVNYGYTF
CDR3nt: TGTGCCAGCAGCTTAGAAGGTGGGGTTAACTATGGCTACACCTTC

v_gene: TRBV20-1
d_gene: TRBD1
j_gene: TRBJ1-5
abundance: -
CDR3aa: CSAGTDGNQPQHF
CDR3nt: TGCAGTGCCGGGACAGACGGCAATCAGCCCCAGCATTTT

v_gene: TRBV7-9
d_gene: -
j_gene: TRBJ2-5
abundance: few
CDR3aa: CASSFTMVMETQYF
CDR3nt: TGTGCCAGCAGCTTTACTATGGTTATGGAGACCCAGTACTTC

v_gene: TRBV28
d_gene: TRBD2
j_gene: TRBJ2-7
abundance: -
CDR3aa: CASSLELKVDSGSSYEQYF
CDR3nt: TGTGCCAGCAGTTTGGAGCTGAAGGTGGATAGCGGGAGCTCCTACGAGCAGTACTTC

v_gene: TRBV7-2
d_gene: TRBD1
j_gene: TRBJ1-5
abundance: -
CDR3aa: CASSTVGTEYQPQHF
CDR3nt: TGTGCCAGCAGCACCGTGGGGACAGAATATCAGCCCCAGCATTTT

v_gene: TRBV9
d_gene: -
j_gene: TRBJ1-5
abundance: few
CDR3aa: CASSPHGGNQPQHF
CDR3nt: TGTGCCAGCAGCCCCCATGGGGGCAATCAGCCCCAGCATTTT

v_gene: TRBV20-1
d_gene: -
j_gene: TRBJ1-5
abundance: few
CDR3aa: CSAARGMSNQPQHF
CDR3nt: TGCAGTGCTGCAAGGGGTATGAGCAATCAGCCCCAGCATTTT

v_gene: TRBV27
d_gene: TRBD1
j_gene: TRBJ2-3
abundance: -
CDR3aa: CATQKDREVDTQYF
CDR3nt: TGTGCCACCCAAAAAGACAGGGAAGTAGATACGCAGTATTTT

v_gene: TRBV11-2
d_gene: TRBD2
j_gene: TRBJ2-3
abundance: few
CDR3aa: CASSLGREGLSTQYF
CDR3nt: TGTGCCAGCAGCTTAGGACGGGAGGGCCTGAGTACGCAGTATTTT

v_gene: TRBV5-5
d_gene: -
j_gene: TRBJ2-1
abundance: -
CDR3aa: CASSLLRLGLDEQFF
CDR3nt: TGTGCCAGCAGCTTGCTCAGGCTGGGCCTAGATGAGCAGTTCTTC

v_gene: TRBV6-6
d_gene: TRBD1
j_gene: TRBJ1-2
abundance: few
CDR3aa: CASSPDRGRLNYGYTF
CDR3nt: TGTGCCAGCAGTCCAGACAGGGGGAGGTTAAACTATGGCTACACCTTC

v_gene: TRBV6-6
d_gene: TRBD2
j_gene: TRBJ2-1
abundance: -
CDR3aa: CASSTPPGLANYNEQFF
CDR3nt: TGTGCCAGCAGTACACCGCCGGGACTAGCGAACTACAATGAGCAGTTCTTC

v_gene: TRBV7-9
d_gene: -
j_gene: TRBJ1-2
abundance: -
CDR3aa: CASSPPGRDYGYTF
CDR3nt: TGTGCCAGCAGCCCCCCCGGAAGGGATTATGGCTACACCTTC

v_gene: TRBV5-4
d_gene: -
j_gene: TRBJ2-7
abundance: -
CDR3aa: CASSSSPEAEQYF
CDR3nt: TGTGCCAGCAGCTCCTCCCCGGAGGCCGAGCAGTACTTC

v_gene: TRBV4-2
d_gene: TRBD1
j_gene: TRBJ1-2
abundance: -
CDR3aa: CTSSLMDREGYGYTF
CDR3nt: TGTACCAGCAGCCTGATGGACAGGGAGGGCTATGGCTACACCTTC

v_gene: TRBV7-2
d_gene: -
j_gene: TRBJ2-3
abundance: -
CDR3aa: CASSSRLGADTQYF
CDR3nt: TGTGCCAGCAGCTCACGTCTAGGGGCAGATACGCAGTATTTT

v_gene: TRBV12-3/TRBV12-4
d_gene: -
j_gene: TRBJ1-5
abundance: many
CDR3aa: CASSFNSNQPQHF
CDR3nt: TGTGCCAGCAGTTTTAATAGCAATCAGCCCCAGCATTTT

v_gene: TRBV11-2
d_gene: -
j_gene: TRBJ2-1
abundance: few
CDR3aa: CASSLGGHLLSYNEQFF
CDR3nt: TGTGCCAGCAGCTTAGGCGGGCACCTTCTCTCCTACAATGAGCAGTTCTTC

v_gene: TRBV6-2/TRBV6-3
d_gene: -
j_gene: TRBJ2-1
abundance: -
CDR3aa: CASSSMRGRYSDEQFF
CDR3nt: TGTGCCAGCAGCTCCATGAGGGGCCGCTATAGCGATGAGCAGTTCTTC

v_gene: TRBV20-1
d_gene: -
j_gene: TRBJ1-5
abundance: -
CDR3aa: CSASKTGSNQPQHF
CDR3nt: TGCAGTGCTAGCAAGACAGGCTCCAATCAGCCCCAGCATTTT

v_gene: TRBV3-1
d_gene: -
j_gene: TRBJ1-2
abundance: -
CDR3aa: CASSRVQGHYGYTF
CDR3nt: TGTGCCAGCAGCCGAGTACAGGGTCACTATGGCTACACCTTC

v_gene: TRBV5-1
d_gene: -
j_gene: TRBJ2-7
abundance: -
CDR3aa: CASSFGGVGVLEQYF
CDR3nt: TGCGCCAGCAGCTTCGGTGGAGTTGGGGTGCTCGAGCAGTACTTC

v_gene: TRBV7-3
d_gene: -
j_gene: TRBJ2-1
abundance: few
CDR3aa: CASSLTLAPYTQGNEQFF
CDR3nt: TGTGCCAGCAGCTTAACCTTAGCTCCCTACACTCAAGGAAATGAGCAGTTCTTC

v_gene: TRBV28
d_gene: -
j_gene: TRBJ1-5
abundance: -
CDR3aa: CASSLQDFGNQPPHF
CDR3nt: TGTGCCAGCAGTTTACAGGACTTCGGCAATCAGCCCCCGCATTTT

v_gene: TRBV5-1
d_gene: TRBD1
j_gene: TRBJ1-1
abundance: -
CDR3aa: CASSPRTGGLSTEAFF
CDR3nt: TGCGCCAGCAGCCCACGGACAGGGGGCCTATCCACTGAAGCTTTCTTT

v_gene: TRBV4-3
d_gene: TRBD2
j_gene: TRBJ2-3
abundance: few
CDR3aa: CASSLTGLAGADTQYF
CDR3nt: TGCGCCAGCAGCCTTACCGGACTAGCGGGAGCTGATACGCAGTATTTT

v_gene: TRBV29-1
d_gene: -
j_gene: TRBJ1-1
abundance: -
CDR3aa: CSVALRTAIDTEAFF
CDR3nt: TGCAGCGTTGCTCTCAGGACTGCCATCGATACTGAAGCTTTCTTT

v_gene: TRBV20-1
d_gene: TRBD1
j_gene: TRBJ2-3
abundance: few
CDR3aa: CSAREGQGSDTQYF
CDR3nt: TGCAGTGCTAGAGAGGGACAGGGTTCAGATACGCAGTATTTT

v_gene: TRBV28
d_gene: -
j_gene: TRBJ2-1
abundance: few
CDR3aa: CASSSPSGYNEQFF
CDR3nt: TGTGCCAGCAGTTCCCCCAGTGGGTACAATGAGCAGTTCTTC

v_gene: TRBV7-9
d_gene: -
j_gene: TRBJ1-2
abundance: -
CDR3aa: CASSRAGSSYTF
CDR3nt: TGTGCCAGCAGTCGCGCCGGGTCTAGCTACACCTTC

v_gene: TRBV12-3/TRBV12-4
d_gene: TRBD2
j_gene: TRBJ2-3
abundance: -
CDR3aa: CASSLRPSGITDTQYF
CDR3nt: TGTGCCAGCAGTTTAAGGCCTAGCGGTATCACAGATACGCAGTATTTT

v_gene: TRBV10-3
d_gene: TRBD2
j_gene: TRBJ2-7
abundance: few
CDR3aa: CAISDRLAGVYEQYF
CDR3nt: TGTGCCATCAGTGACCGACTAGCGGGAGTCTACGAGCAGTACTTC

v_gene: TRBV19
d_gene: TRBD2
j_gene: TRBJ2-1
abundance: -
CDR3aa: CASSSLQGTSGDEQFF
CDR3nt: TGTGCCAGTAGTAGCCTCCAGGGGACTAGCGGGGATGAGCAGTTCTTC

v_gene: TRBV5-1
d_gene: -
j_gene: TRBJ2-3
abundance: few
CDR3aa: CASSLGAGRTDTQYF
CDR3nt: TGCGCCAGCAGCTTGGGGGCAGGGAGAACAGATACGCAGTATTTT

v_gene: TRBV6-5
d_gene: -
j_gene: TRBJ1-5
abundance: few
CDR3aa: CASRRGGNQPQHF
CDR3nt: TGTGCCAGCAGGCGGGGGGGCAATCAGCCCCAGCATTTT

v_gene: TRBV20-1
d_gene: TRBD2
j_gene: TRBJ2-4
abundance: -
CDR3aa: CSATGLAGGIQYF
CDR3nt: TGCAGTGCTACCGGACTAGCGGGAGGCATTCAGTACTTC

v_gene: TRBV12-3/TRBV12-4
d_gene: -
j_gene: TRBJ2-5
abundance: -
CDR3aa: CASSFSIGSYNEQYF
CDR3nt: TGTGCCAGCAGTTTTTCCATCGGCTCCTACAATGAGCAGTACTTC

v_gene: TRBV7-2
d_gene: -
j_gene: TRBJ2-7
abundance: -
CDR3aa: CASSFRQFYEQYF
CDR3nt: TGTGCCAGCAGCTTTAGACAATTCTACGAGCAGTACTTC

v_gene: TRBV7-8
d_gene: -
j_gene: TRBJ1-1
abundance: -
CDR3aa: CASSGRSYMNTEAFF
CDR3nt: TGTGCCAGCAGCGGACGAAGCTACATGAACACTGAAGCTTTCTTT

v_gene: TRBV4-1
d_gene: -
j_gene: TRBJ1-2
abundance: -
CDR3aa: CASREGRQVDGYTF
CDR3nt: TGCGCCAGCAGGGAGGGTAGGCAGGTTGATGGCTACACCTTC

v_gene: TRBV15
d_gene: -
j_gene: TRBJ1-1
abundance: -
CDR3aa: CATSRAATEHTEAFF
CDR3nt: TGTGCCACCAGCAGAGCGGCGACAGAGCACACTGAAGCTTTCTTT

v_gene: TRBV7-9
d_gene: -
j_gene: TRBJ2-1
abundance: -
CDR3aa: CASSTGQRTYNEQFF
CDR3nt: TGTGCCAGCAGCACCGGACAGAGAACGTACAATGAGCAGTTCTTC

v_gene: TRBV3-1
d_gene: TRBD1
j_gene: TRBJ1-2
abundance: few
CDR3aa: CASSQGHRGNYGYTF
CDR3nt: TGTGCCAGCAGCCAAGGACACAGGGGTAACTATGGCTACACCTTC

v_gene: TRBV6-2/TRBV6-3
d_gene: -
j_gene: TRBJ2-3
abundance: -
CDR3aa: CATLEGYHTDTQYF
CDR3nt: TGTGCCACCCTGGAGGGATACCACACAGATACGCAGTATTTT